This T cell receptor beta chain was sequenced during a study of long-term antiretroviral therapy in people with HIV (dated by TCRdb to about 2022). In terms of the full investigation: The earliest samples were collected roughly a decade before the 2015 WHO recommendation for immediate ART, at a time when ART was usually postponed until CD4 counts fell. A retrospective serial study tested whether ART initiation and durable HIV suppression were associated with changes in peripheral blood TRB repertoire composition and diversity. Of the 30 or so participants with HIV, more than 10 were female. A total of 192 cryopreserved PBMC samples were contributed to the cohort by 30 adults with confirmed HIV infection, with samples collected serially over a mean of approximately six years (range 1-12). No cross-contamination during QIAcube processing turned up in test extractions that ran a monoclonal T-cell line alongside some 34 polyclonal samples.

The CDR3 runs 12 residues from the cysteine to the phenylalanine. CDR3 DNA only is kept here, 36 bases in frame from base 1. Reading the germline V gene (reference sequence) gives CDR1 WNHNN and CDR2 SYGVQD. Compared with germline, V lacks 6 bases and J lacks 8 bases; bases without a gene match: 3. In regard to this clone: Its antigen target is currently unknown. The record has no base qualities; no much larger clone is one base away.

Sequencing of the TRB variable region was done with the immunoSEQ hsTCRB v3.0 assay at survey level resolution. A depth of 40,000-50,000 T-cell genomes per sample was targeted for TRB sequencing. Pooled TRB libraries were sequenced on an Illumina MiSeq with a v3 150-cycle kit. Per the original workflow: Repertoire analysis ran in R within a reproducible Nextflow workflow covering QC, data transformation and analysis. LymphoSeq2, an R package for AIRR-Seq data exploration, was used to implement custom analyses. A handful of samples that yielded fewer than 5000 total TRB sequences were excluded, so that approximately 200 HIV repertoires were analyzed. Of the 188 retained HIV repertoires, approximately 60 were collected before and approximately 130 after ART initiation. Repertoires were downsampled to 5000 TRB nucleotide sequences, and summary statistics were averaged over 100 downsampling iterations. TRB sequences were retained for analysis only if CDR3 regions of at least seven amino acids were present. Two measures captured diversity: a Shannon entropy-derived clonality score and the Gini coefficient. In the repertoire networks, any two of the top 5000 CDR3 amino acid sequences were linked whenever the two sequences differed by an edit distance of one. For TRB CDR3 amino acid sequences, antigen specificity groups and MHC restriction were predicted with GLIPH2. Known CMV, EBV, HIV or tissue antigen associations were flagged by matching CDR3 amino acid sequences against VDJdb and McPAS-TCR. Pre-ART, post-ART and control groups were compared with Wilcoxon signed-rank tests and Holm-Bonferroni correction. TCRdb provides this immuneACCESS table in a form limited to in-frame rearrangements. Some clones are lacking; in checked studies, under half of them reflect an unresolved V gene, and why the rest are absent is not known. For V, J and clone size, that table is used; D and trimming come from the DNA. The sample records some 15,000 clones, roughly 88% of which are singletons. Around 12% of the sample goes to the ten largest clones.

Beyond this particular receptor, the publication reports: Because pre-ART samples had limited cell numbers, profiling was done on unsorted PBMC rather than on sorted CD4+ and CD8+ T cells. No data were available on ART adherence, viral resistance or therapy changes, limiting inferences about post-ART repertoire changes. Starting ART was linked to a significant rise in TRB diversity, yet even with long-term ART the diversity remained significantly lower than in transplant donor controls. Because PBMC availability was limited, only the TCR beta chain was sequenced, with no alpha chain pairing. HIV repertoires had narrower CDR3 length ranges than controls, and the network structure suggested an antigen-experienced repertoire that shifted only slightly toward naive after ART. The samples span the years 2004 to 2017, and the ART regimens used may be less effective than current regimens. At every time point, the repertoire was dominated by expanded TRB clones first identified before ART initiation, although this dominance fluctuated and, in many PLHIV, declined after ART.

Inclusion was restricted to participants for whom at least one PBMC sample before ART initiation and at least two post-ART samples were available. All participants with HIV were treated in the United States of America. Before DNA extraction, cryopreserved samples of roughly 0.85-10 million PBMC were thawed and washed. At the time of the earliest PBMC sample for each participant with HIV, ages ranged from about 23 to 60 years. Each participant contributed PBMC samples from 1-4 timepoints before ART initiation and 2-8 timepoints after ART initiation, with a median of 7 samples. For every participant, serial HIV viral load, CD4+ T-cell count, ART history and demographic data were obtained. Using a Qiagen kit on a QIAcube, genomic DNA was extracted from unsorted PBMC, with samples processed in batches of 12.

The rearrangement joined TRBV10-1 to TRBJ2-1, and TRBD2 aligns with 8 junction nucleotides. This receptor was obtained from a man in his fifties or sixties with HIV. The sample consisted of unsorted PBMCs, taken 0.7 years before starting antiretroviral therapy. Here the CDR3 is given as CASSPGGYEQFF. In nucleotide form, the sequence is TGCGCCAGCAGCCCGGGGGGGTATGAGCAGTTCTTC.